The following is a TCR beta chain sequence with its context. Its target antigen remains unknown. Base qualities are missing; no much larger clone stands one base away. This entry belongs to a study of blood T cell repertoires in COVID-19 (TCRdb year 2020). Describing the broader study: Samples covering the acute and convalescent phases of COVID-19 were provided by collaborators in the United States, Italy and Spain. The prospective study material was composed of cDNA or gDNA derived from T cells, B-cell-depleted T cells, or PBMCs. Sample metadata almost always included a de-identified subject ID, COVID-19 status, age in years and sex. Samples were obtained from the ongoing ImmuneRACE study (first 160 participants) and from 950 to 1,500 subjects provided by 6 global collaborators. HLA class I and class II types, where available, came from metadata supplied by the sample provider rather than from assay-based typing. The repertoires were released in a freely available public database intended as a resource for research on the immune response to SARS-CoV-2. Deeply sampled blood TCRbeta repertoires from subjects exposed to, actively infected with, or recovered from COVID-19 were included in the dataset.

TCRbeta CDR3 regions were amplified from genomic DNA by means of the immunoSEQ Assay, a bias-controlled multiplex PCR. For the original study's pipeline: Nucleated cell counts per sample were estimated from amplification of reference gene primers within the assay. To quantify the absolute abundance of each unique TCRbeta CDR3 rearrangement, sequence reads were collapsed and filtered. For each sample, productive Simpson clonality was calculated as the square root of Simpson's diversity index across productive rearrangements. Here the immuneACCESS table is served through TCRdb, limited to in-frame sequences with V and J called. Missing clones are a known gap in these copies; in checked studies unresolved V genes cover under half, and the rest lacks a known reason. V and J calls and clone size are as listed in that table; D and trimming were resolved from the DNA. The sample includes a few hundred thousand clones, with roughly 90% observed a single time. Of the sample, 3% to 4.5% is held by the ten largest clones.

Beyond this particular receptor, the publication reports: The quantity of clinical and demographic metadata differed by source and by participant and was supplied without curation.

One collaborating source in Seattle enrolled patients during active infection and followed them longitudinally through the course of disease. Whole blood was collected in K2EDTA tubes by collaborating institutions according to the institutions' own protocols. For TCRbeta analysis, collaborators shipped samples as frozen whole blood, isolated PBMCs, or DNA extracted from either of those sample types. Its CDR3 holds 16 amino acids, cysteine through phenylalanine. Of all the DNA, just the CDR3 is kept, 48 bases in frame from base 1. The CDR1 and CDR2 encoded by the germline V gene are MNHEY and SVGEGT. Clipping removes 7 bases from V and 7 bases from J, with 10 as the unmatched junction base count.

The sequenced material came from peripheral blood. The V and J segments used are TRBV6-2 or TRBV6-3 and TRBJ2-2; 12 bases in between match TRBD1. The TCR sequence derives from an older woman with COVID-19, enrolled during active disease. For the CDR3, the sequence is CASNPGQGASFGELFF. The DNA is TGTGCCAGCAACCCGGGACAGGGGGCTAGCTTCGGGGAGCTGTTTTTT.